This T cell receptor beta chain was sequenced during a study of T cell changes during pregnancy in multiple sclerosis (dated by TCRdb to the late 2010s). Notes on the research overall: The study looked at changes in the T cell repertoire across pregnancy in women with multiple sclerosis.

The library was prepared using the immunoSEQ multiplex PCR assay. Held by TCRdb, this immuneACCESS table contains in-frame sequences only and omits some clones. Under half of the omission traces to an unresolved V gene where checked; the cause of the rest is unknown. The sample contains fewer than 110,000 clones, 91% of them found a single time. The ten top clones hold around 3.2% of the sample. On this clone itself: What this receptor recognizes is not known. Qualities for individual bases were not recorded, and no much larger clone is one base off.

The source was peripheral blood, collected in the second trimester of pregnancy. The source is a female donor with multiple sclerosis, enrolled in a pregnancy study.

CDR3 region: CASHQGTGLAGNNEQFF. The base sequence is TGTGCCAGCCACCAAGGCACAGGACTAGCGGGAAACAATGAGCAGTTCTTC. The chain links TRBV27 with TRBJ2-1, with 12 central nucleotides matching TRBD2. CDR1 and CDR2, looked up from the germline V gene (reference sequence), are MNHEY and SMNVEV. Taken from cysteine to phenylalanine, the CDR3 has 17 residues. The DNA shown is the 51-base CDR3, in frame from base 1. The junction shows trimming of 8 bases on V and 5 bases on J, and the gene matches do not reach 13 bases of it.